The rows below give T cell receptor beta chains drawn from one sample of a study of blood T cell repertoires in COVID-19. Sequencing was performed with immunoSEQ multiplex PCR; in TCRdb, only in-frame clones are kept and a portion is missing. The repertoire consists of about 25,000 clones, with 80% to 90% occurring once and the leading ten covering 9.7%. The specimen was peripheral blood. The origin of the receptors is a man in his 70s with acute or convalescent COVID-19. The CDR3 runs from the conserved cysteine through the conserved F or W. The order of the fields is J gene, D gene, V gene, clone size, CDR3 DNA, CDR3 protein. The D gene is left open where the match is weak. Size is omitted from some rows. Given values are once, few, many or a class for expanded clones.

J: TRBJ2-1; D: TRBD2; V: TRBV4-2; size: .; DNA: TGTGCCAGCAGCCAAGATAGCGGGAGGGCCTACAATGAGCAGTTCTTC; CDR3: CASSQDSGRAYNEQFF
J: TRBJ2-1; D: TRBD2; V: TRBV27; size: .; DNA: TGTGCCAGCAGTTTATGGGGTAGCGGGGGGGACCACTACAATGAGCAGTTCTTC; CDR3: CASSLWGSGGDHYNEQFF
J: TRBJ1-5; D: .; V: TRBV27; size: .; DNA: TGTGCCAGCAGTTTAACGGGGGGTCGCAATCAGCCCCAGCATTTT; CDR3: CASSLTGGRNQPQHF
J: TRBJ1-2; D: TRBD1; V: TRBV7-8; size: .; DNA: TGTGCCAGCAGCTTAGGAGCTCGACAGGGCCCGTATGGCTACACCTTC; CDR3: CASSLGARQGPYGYTF
J: TRBJ1-4; D: .; V: TRBV5-1; size: .; DNA: TGCGCCAGCAGCTTGAATTGGCAGGGCCAGGGGGAAAAACTGTTTTTT; CDR3: CASSLNWQGQGEKLFF
J: TRBJ2-3; D: TRBD2; V: TRBV27; size: .; DNA: TGTGCCAGCAGTCGGACAGGACTAGCGGGGGGGGCCACAGATACGCAGTATTTT; CDR3: CASSRTGLAGGATDTQYF
J: TRBJ1-3; D: .; V: TRBV27; size: .; DNA: TGTGCCAGCAGTTTATCGCCCCCGGGACCCCGGGCGGGGGGAAACACCATATATTTT; CDR3: CASSLSPPGPRAGGNTIYF
J: TRBJ1-4; D: .; V: TRBV27; size: .; DNA: TGTGCCAGCAGTCCAGGGACTCGGCAAGAAAAACTGTTTTTT; CDR3: CASSPGTRQEKLFF
J: TRBJ2-1; D: TRBD2; V: TRBV23-1; size: .; DNA: TGCGCCAGCGCTAAGGTCAGACTAGCTTGGAATGAGCAGTTCTTC; CDR3: CASAKVRLAWNEQFF
J: TRBJ1-3; D: .; V: TRBV7-8; size: .; DNA: TGTGCCAGCAGCTTAATTCAGGGAGGTAATGGAAACACCATATATTTT; CDR3: CASSLIQGGNGNTIYF
J: TRBJ2-5; D: TRBD2; V: TRBV19; size: .; DNA: TGTGCCAGTAGTATGCAGACTAGCGGGTACCAAGAGACCCAGTACTTC; CDR3: CASSMQTSGYQETQYF
J: TRBJ2-1; D: TRBD1; V: TRBV2; size: once; DNA: TGTGCCAGCAGGCAGGACAGGGGTTTTTCCTACAATGAGCAGTTCTTC; CDR3: CASRQDRGFSYNEQFF
J: TRBJ1-2; D: TRBD1; V: TRBV12-3/TRBV12-4; size: .; DNA: TGTGCCAGCAGTCAGGGGGCTGACTATGGCTACACCTTC; CDR3: CASSQGADYGYTF
J: TRBJ1-5; D: .; V: TRBV7-9; size: few; DNA: TGTGCCAGCAGCTTTAATGGGCCCAATCAGCCCCAGCATTTT; CDR3: CASSFNGPNQPQHF
J: TRBJ2-5; D: TRBD2; V: TRBV4-2; size: .; DNA: TGTGCCAGCAGCCAAGATTCGACTAGCGGGGATCAAGAGACCCAGTACTTC; CDR3: CASSQDSTSGDQETQYF
J: TRBJ2-3; D: TRBD1; V: TRBV5-1; size: .; DNA: TGCGCCAGCAGCTTGGAGACAGGGTTTCACGGTACGCAGTATTTT; CDR3: CASSLETGFHGTQYF
J: TRBJ2-3; D: .; V: TRBV21-1; size: .; DNA: TGTGCCATCATAGGGACAGAAAGACGGTTCATCGCCCGGTTTCCGCGCACAGATACGCAGTATTTT; CDR3: CAIIGTERRFIARFPRTDTQYF
J: TRBJ1-2; D: .; V: TRBV4-1; size: .; DNA: TGCGCCAGCAGCCCGGGGGGACCAGGTGGCTACACCTTC; CDR3: CASSPGGPGGYTF
J: TRBJ2-7; D: TRBD1; V: TRBV5-1; size: .; DNA: TGCGCCAGCAGCCCAACAGGGGGCCCGAGCTCCTACGAGCAGTACTTC; CDR3: CASSPTGGPSSYEQYF
J: TRBJ2-2; D: .; V: TRBV28; size: .; DNA: TGTGCCAGCGCGGACAGACCGCCGGTTTCCGGGGAGCTGTTTTTT; CDR3: CASADRPPVSGELFF
J: TRBJ2-3; D: TRBD1; V: TRBV28; size: .; DNA: TGTGCCAGTTCTATACAGGGGGCGAGCACAGATACGCAGTATTTT; CDR3: CASSIQGASTDTQYF
J: TRBJ2-7; D: TRBD1; V: TRBV7-9; size: .; DNA: TGTGCCAGCAGCTTACTGGGACAGGGCTACGAGCAGTACTTC; CDR3: CASSLLGQGYEQYF
J: TRBJ2-1; D: .; V: TRBV24-1; size: .; DNA: TGTGCCACCGCAGACTACTACAATGAGCAGTTCTTC; CDR3: CATADYYNEQFF
J: TRBJ1-4; D: .; V: TRBV14; size: few; DNA: TGTGCCAGCAGTCCAGGGGCCTACTTTAATGAAAAACTGTTTTTT; CDR3: CASSPGAYFNEKLFF
J: TRBJ1-1; D: TRBD1; V: TRBV7-9; size: .; DNA: TGTGCCAGCAGCCGGAAGGGGACAGGGGACACTGAAGCTTTCTTT; CDR3: CASSRKGTGDTEAFF
J: TRBJ2-5; D: TRBD2; V: TRBV9; size: .; DNA: TGTGCCAGCAGCGTAGGGACTAGCGGGCCAGAGACCCAGTACTTC; CDR3: CASSVGTSGPETQYF
J: TRBJ2-3; D: .; V: TRBV12-3/TRBV12-4; size: .; DNA: TGTGCCAGCAGTTTTCCGGGAGATACGCAGTATTTT; CDR3: CASSFPGDTQYF
J: TRBJ2-3; D: .; V: TRBV10-3; size: .; DNA: TGTGCCATCAGGGAAGCGGATACGCAGTATTTT; CDR3: CAIREADTQYF
J: TRBJ1-6; D: .; V: TRBV10-3; size: .; DNA: TGTGCCATCAGAGACTTGAGGGCTTCACCCCTCCACTTT; CDR3: CAIRDLRASPLHF
J: TRBJ2-1; D: TRBD2; V: TRBV10-3; size: .; DNA: TGTGCCATCAGGGACCCGGGACTAGCCTCCTACAATGAGCAGTTCTTC; CDR3: CAIRDPGLASYNEQFF
J: TRBJ2-2; D: .; V: TRBV7-8; size: .; DNA: TGTGCCAGCAGCTTGCGGTCCGTGAACACCGGGGAGCTGTTTTTT; CDR3: CASSLRSVNTGELFF
J: TRBJ2-1; D: .; V: TRBV18; size: .; DNA: TGTGCCAGCTCACCTGTTTCTCCGGGCGGGCTCAATGAGCAGTTCTTC; CDR3: CASSPVSPGGLNEQFF
J: TRBJ2-3; D: TRBD2; V: TRBV13; size: few; DNA: TGTGCCAGCAGCAGCGGGGGGGCCATGGATACGCAGTATTTT; CDR3: CASSSGGAMDTQYF
J: TRBJ1-6; D: TRBD1; V: TRBV10-3; size: .; DNA: TGTGCCATCAGTGAGCCGCCAGGGGGAACTTATAATTCACCCCTCCACTTT; CDR3: CAISEPPGGTYNSPLHF
J: TRBJ1-1; D: .; V: TRBV29-1; size: .; DNA: TGCAGCGTCCACACAGGGAATACTGAAGCTTTCTTT; CDR3: CSVHTGNTEAFF
J: TRBJ2-7; D: TRBD1; V: TRBV6-5; size: .; DNA: TGTGCCAGCAGTTACCCTCAGGGGGCAGGCTCCTACGAGCAGTACTTC; CDR3: CASSYPQGAGSYEQYF
J: TRBJ2-3; D: .; V: TRBV5-4; size: .; DNA: TGTGCCAGCAGCGCCACAGGCGGCAACACAGATACGCAGTATTTT; CDR3: CASSATGGNTDTQYF
J: TRBJ1-1; D: TRBD1; V: TRBV28; size: few; DNA: TGTGCCAGCAAGATTAACCCACAGGGGACTGAAGCTTTCTTT; CDR3: CASKINPQGTEAFF
J: TRBJ2-6; D: TRBD1; V: TRBV3-1/TRBV3-2; size: .; DNA: TGTGCCAGCAGTACAGACAGGGCTGGGGCCAACGTCCTGACTTTC; CDR3: CASSTDRAGANVLTF
J: TRBJ2-2; D: .; V: TRBV6-1; size: few; DNA: TGTGCCAGCAGTGAAAGGCTAGCCACCTCCGGGGAGCTGTTTTTT; CDR3: CASSERLATSGELFF
J: TRBJ1-4; D: .; V: TRBV19; size: .; DNA: TGTGCCAGTAGTTCGCCAGGTGCAACTAATGAAAAACTGTTTTTT; CDR3: CASSSPGATNEKLFF
J: TRBJ2-1; D: .; V: TRBV5-8; size: .; DNA: TGTGCCAGCAAACCCTTACAGGGAGCTTACAATGAGCAGTTCTTC; CDR3: CASKPLQGAYNEQFF
J: TRBJ2-7; D: TRBD2; V: TRBV12-3/TRBV12-4; size: once; DNA: TGTGCCAGCAGTAGACTAGCGGTCTACGAGCAGTACTTC; CDR3: CASSRLAVYEQYF
J: TRBJ2-3; D: .; V: TRBV6-2/TRBV6-3; size: .; DNA: TGTGCCAGCAGTACAGGGACTACGATAGGCACAGATACGCAGTATTTT; CDR3: CASSTGTTIGTDTQYF
J: TRBJ1-3; D: TRBD1; V: TRBV29-1; size: .; DNA: TGCAGCGTTGAATCCAGGGGGCAATCTGGAAACACCATATATTTT; CDR3: CSVESRGQSGNTIYF
J: TRBJ1-5; D: .; V: TRBV28; size: .; DNA: TGTGCCAGCAGTTCCCCTGCGGTGGATCAGCCCCAGCATTTT; CDR3: CASSSPAVDQPQHF
J: TRBJ1-6; D: .; V: TRBV15; size: .; DNA: TGTGCCACCAGCAGAGAGACGGGGAGCTCCTATAATTCACCCCTCCACTTT; CDR3: CATSRETGSSYNSPLHF
J: TRBJ1-1; D: .; V: TRBV9; size: .; DNA: TGTGCCAGCAGCGTAGTAAGGGAGAGAATCGATACTGAAGCTTTCTTT; CDR3: CASSVVRERIDTEAFF